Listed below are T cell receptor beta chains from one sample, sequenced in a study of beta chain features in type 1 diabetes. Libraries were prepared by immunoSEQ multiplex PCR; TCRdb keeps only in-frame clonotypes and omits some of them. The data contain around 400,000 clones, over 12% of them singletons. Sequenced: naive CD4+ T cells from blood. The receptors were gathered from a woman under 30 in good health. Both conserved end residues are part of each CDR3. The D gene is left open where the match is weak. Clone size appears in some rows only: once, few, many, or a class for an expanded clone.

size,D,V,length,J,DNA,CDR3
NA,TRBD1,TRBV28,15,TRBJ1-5,TGTGCCAGCAGTTTCGAGACAGGGCTCGATCAGCCCCAGCATTTT,CASSFETGLDQPQHF
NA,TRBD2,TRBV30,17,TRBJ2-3,TGTGCCTGGAGTAGGGCGGGAGGGCCCACTAGCACAGATACGCAGTATTTT,CAWSRAGGPTSTDTQYF
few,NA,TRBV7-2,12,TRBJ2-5,TGTGCCAGCAGCGCCTACTTCCAGACCCAGTACTTC,CASSAYFQTQYF
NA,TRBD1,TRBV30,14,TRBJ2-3,TGTGCCTGGAGTGTACAGGGGGCCGGCGATACGCAGTATTTT,CAWSVQGAGDTQYF
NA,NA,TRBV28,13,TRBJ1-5,TGTGCCAGCCGTGGGGCAGTCAATCAGCCCCAGCATTTT,CASRGAVNQPQHF
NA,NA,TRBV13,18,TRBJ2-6,TGTGCCAGCAGCTTACGGTCCGGGACAAACTCTGGGGCCAACGTCCTGACTTTC,CASSLRSGTNSGANVLTF
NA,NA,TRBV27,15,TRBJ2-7,TGTGCCAGCAGTCCAATCAGGGCAGGGCGCTACGAGCAGTACTTC,CASSPIRAGRYEQYF
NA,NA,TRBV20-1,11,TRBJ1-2,TGCAGTGCTAGTAATGGGGCTGGCTACACCTTC,CSASNGAGYTF
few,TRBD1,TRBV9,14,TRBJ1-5,TGTGCCAGCAGCGGGACAGGGAATGTTCAGCCCCAGCATTTT,CASSGTGNVQPQHF
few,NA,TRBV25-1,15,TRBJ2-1,TGTGCCAGCAGTGATTTTACTAGAATCTACAATGAGCAGTTCTTC,CASSDFTRIYNEQFF
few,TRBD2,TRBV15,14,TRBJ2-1,TGTGCCACCAGCGGACTAGCGGGAGGGTATGAGCAGTTCTTC,CATSGLAGGYEQFF
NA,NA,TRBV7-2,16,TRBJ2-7,TGTGCCAGCAGCTTAGTGCCCCTCGGGGGTGGTTACGAGCAGTACTTC,CASSLVPLGGGYEQYF
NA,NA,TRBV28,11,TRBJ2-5,TGTGCCATCCAGGGTAGGGAGACCCAGTACTTC,CAIQGRETQYF
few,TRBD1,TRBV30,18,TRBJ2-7,TGTGCCTGGAGTGATCCCCGGGACAGGGGGCTTGCTGGCTACGAGCAGTACTTC,CAWSDPRDRGLAGYEQYF
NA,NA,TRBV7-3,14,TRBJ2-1,TGTGCCAGCAGCTTAAGCGGGGCAGCAGATGAGCAGTTCTTC,CASSLSGAADEQFF
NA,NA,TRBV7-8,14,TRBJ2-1,TGTGCCAGCAGCTCGGAACAGCCATACAATGAGCAGTTCTTC,CASSSEQPYNEQFF
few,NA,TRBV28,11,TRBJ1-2,TGTGCCAGCGGCCATAACTATGGCTACACCTTC,CASGHNYGYTF
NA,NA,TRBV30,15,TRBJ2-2,TGTGCCTGGCGGTCAGGGGGGTTGAACACCGGGGAGCTGTTTTTT,CAWRSGGLNTGELFF
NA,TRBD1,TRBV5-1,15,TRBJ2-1,TGCGCCAGCAGCGGAGGGGGACAGGTCTACAATGAGCAGTTCTTC,CASSGGGQVYNEQFF
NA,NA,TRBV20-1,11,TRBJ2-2,TGCAGTGTCGGAGTCACCGGGGAGCTGTTTTTT,CSVGVTGELFF
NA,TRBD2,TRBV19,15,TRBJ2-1,TGTGCCAGTAGCACAATCCTTGGACTAGTTAATGAGCAGTTCTTC,CASSTILGLVNEQFF
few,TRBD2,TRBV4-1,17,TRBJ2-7,TGCGCCAGCAGCCAAGTCTGGGCGGGGGGGGCGCAGGACGAGCAGTACTTC,CASSQVWAGGAQDEQYF
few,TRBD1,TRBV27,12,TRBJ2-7,TGTGCCAGCAGGACAGGGATAAGAAAGCAGTACTTC,CASRTGIRKQYF
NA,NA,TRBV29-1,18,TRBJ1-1,TGCAGCGTTGCCCTTCCGGGACACTCAATATCTTTGAACACTGAAGCTTTCTTT,CSVALPGHSISLNTEAFF
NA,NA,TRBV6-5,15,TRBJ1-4,TGTGCCAGCAGTTACGATGGGAGAAGAAATGAAAAACTGTTTTTT,CASSYDGRRNEKLFF
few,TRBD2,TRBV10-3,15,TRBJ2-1,TGTGCCATCAGTGAGGTTAGCGGGATTTACAATGAGCAGTTCTTC,CAISEVSGIYNEQFF
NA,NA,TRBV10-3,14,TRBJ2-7,TGTGCCATCGCCTCGGGACACTCTTCCTCCGAGCAGTACTTC,CAIASGHSSSEQYF
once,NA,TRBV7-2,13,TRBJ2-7,TGTGCCAGCAGCTTAGACCGACACTACGAGCAGTACTTC,CASSLDRHYEQYF
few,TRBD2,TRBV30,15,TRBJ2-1,TGTGCCTGGAGATCACCTAGCGGGACTTACAATGAGCAGTTCTTC,CAWRSPSGTYNEQFF
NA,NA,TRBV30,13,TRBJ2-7,TGTGCCTGGTCGCAGGGGTTCCAGGACGAGCAGTACTTC,CAWSQGFQDEQYF
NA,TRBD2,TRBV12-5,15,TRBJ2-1,TGTGCTAGTGGTCGACTAGCGGGAGATAACAATGAGCAGTTCTTC,CASGRLAGDNNEQFF
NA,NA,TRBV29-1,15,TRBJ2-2,TGCAGCGTTGAATTCAGCGGACTTCAAACCGGGGAGCTGTTTTTT,CSVEFSGLQTGELFF
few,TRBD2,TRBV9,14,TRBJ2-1,TGTGCCAGCAGCGTGGCGGGAGTGGTCAATGAGCAGTTCTTC,CASSVAGVVNEQFF
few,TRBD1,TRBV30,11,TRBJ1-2,TGTGCCTACCGCAGGGGGTTCGGCTACACCTTC,CAYRRGFGYTF
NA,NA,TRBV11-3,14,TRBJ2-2,TGTGCCAGCAGCTTAGGGGGCGGCACCGGGGAGCTGTTTTTT,CASSLGGGTGELFF
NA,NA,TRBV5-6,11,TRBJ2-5,TGTGCCAGCAGCTCGCGTGGGACCCAGTACTTC,CASSSRGTQYF
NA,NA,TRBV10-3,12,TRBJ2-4,TGTGCCATCAGTGATCCAGAAGACATTCAGTACTTC,CAISDPEDIQYF
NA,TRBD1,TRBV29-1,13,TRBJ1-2,TGCAGCGTTGTTAGGACAGGGGGATATGGCTACACCTTC,CSVVRTGGYGYTF
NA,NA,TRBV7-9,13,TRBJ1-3,TGTGCCAGCAGCTTAGGACAGGGAAACACCATATATTTT,CASSLGQGNTIYF
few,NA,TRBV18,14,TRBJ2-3,TGTGCCAGCTCACCAATTTCCCTCACAGATACGCAGTATTTT,CASSPISLTDTQYF
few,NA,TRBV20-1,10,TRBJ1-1,TGCAGTGCTACACGGACTGAAGCTTTCTTT,CSATRTEAFF
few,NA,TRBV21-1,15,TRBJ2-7,TGTGCCAGCTGGCCAGGACTAGCGGGACCATACGAGCAGTACTTC,CASWPGLAGPYEQYF
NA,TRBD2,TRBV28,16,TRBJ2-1,TGTGCCAGCAGTGCCCTCGGTAGCGGGAGGCGGGGTGAGCAGTTCTTC,CASSALGSGRRGEQFF
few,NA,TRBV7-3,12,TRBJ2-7,TGTGCCAGCAGCCCCGGAGGCTACGAGCAGTACTTC,CASSPGGYEQYF
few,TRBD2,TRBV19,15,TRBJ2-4,TGTGCCAGTAGGCCTAGCGGGAGGTCTGGAAACATTCAGTACTTC,CASRPSGRSGNIQYF
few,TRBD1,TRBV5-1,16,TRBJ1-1,TGCGCCAGCAGCTCACGCCCGGGACAGGGAGACACTGAAGCTTTCTTT,CASSSRPGQGDTEAFF
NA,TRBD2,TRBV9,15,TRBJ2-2,TGTGCCAGCAGCGTAGCCGGGACTAGGTCCGGGGAGCTGTTTTTT,CASSVAGTRSGELFF
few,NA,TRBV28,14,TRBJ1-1,TGTGCCAGCAGCCACCGGAACCGGGATACTGAAGCTTTCTTT,CASSHRNRDTEAFF
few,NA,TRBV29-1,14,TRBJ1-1,TGCAGCGTTGAAGATCCCGGACACGGAATCGGTGCTTTCTTT,CSVEDPGHGIGAFF
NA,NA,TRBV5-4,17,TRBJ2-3,TGTGCCAGCAGCTTAGGCCTCTCAGGGGACCGCCCAGATACGCAGTATTTT,CASSLGLSGDRPDTQYF
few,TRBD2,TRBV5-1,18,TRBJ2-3,TGCGCCAGCAGGACCGGGACAGGGGGACTAGCGGGAGCGGATACGCAGTATTTT,CASRTGTGGLAGADTQYF